This T cell receptor (beta chain) appears in the sequencing data of a study of blood T cell repertoires in COVID-19. Study overall: There were acute and convalescent COVID-19 samples, and they came from the United States, Italy and Spain. Sources were T cells, B-cell-depleted T cells, or PBMCs; the material itself was cDNA or gDNA.

In the original analysis: From reference gene primer amplification, estimates of nucleated cell counts were derived. The repertoire was sequenced with immunoSEQ multiplex PCR; TCRdb's copy has only in-frame clones and lacks some. V and J calls and clone size come straight from that table; D and trimming were deduced from the DNA. The sample records about 55,000 clones, over 75% being singletons. The CDR3 runs 15 residues. Looked up from germline, CDR1 is MNHEY and CDR2 is SVGEGT. With V trimmed by 0 bases and J by 4 bases, 5 bases remained unmatched. The sequence was collected from a human donor with active COVID-19. The donor label of this sample is uncertain. The chain employs TRBV6-2 or TRBV6-3 and TRBJ1-1, with TRBD1 matching 7 bases. Sequencing was carried out using peripheral blood. Written as DNA, the CDR3 is TGTGCCAGCAGTTACTCCCGACAGGGTTCCACTGAAGCTTTCTTT. Residues: CASSYSRQGSTEAFF.